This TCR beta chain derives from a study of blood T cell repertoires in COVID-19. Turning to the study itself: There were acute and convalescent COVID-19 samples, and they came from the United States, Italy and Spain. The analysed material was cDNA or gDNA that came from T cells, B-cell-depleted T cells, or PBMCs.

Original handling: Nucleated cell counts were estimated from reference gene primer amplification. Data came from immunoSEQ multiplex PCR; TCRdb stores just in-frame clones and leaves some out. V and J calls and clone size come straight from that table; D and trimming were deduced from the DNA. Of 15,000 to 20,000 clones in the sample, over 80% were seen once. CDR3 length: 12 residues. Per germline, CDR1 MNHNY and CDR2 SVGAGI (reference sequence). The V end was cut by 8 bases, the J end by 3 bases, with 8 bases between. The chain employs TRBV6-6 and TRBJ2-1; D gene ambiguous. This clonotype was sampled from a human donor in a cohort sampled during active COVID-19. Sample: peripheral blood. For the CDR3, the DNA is TGTGCCAGCGGTGGCCGCTACAATGAGCAGTTCTTC. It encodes CASGGRYNEQFF.